This T cell receptor beta chain was recovered during a study of cytomegalovirus exposure and HLA in healthy donors. Study-level findings and limits: Previous analysis showed most TCR beta V segments were productive about 87% or about 30% of the time.

Regarding this clone: Its antigen is unknown.

Germline values: CDR1 SNHLY, CDR2 FYNNEI. The CDR3 is 17 residues long. The junction had 18 bases not matched to a gene; V was cut back by 9 bases and J by 7 bases. It was with 60 Vbeta and 13 Jbeta primers that the PCR ran. The protocol was immunoSEQ multiplex PCR, while the TCRdb copy is restricted to in-frame clones and leaves out a portion. The table lists approximately 140,000 clones, around 60% of them singletons, with approximately 6.6% in the top ten. The clonotype originates from a woman aged 60-70 years in good health and CMV-seropositive. The sample taken for sequencing was PBMCs. The gene calls are TRBV2 and TRBJ1-4; TRBD1 matches at 9 bases. DNA for the CDR3: TGTGCCAGAATTCCGGATGGACAGGGGCAGAGGGGTGAAAAACTGTTTTTT. Amino acids: CARIPDGQGQRGEKLFF.